Sequencing of this T cell receptor (beta chain) was carried out in a study of cytotoxic CD8 clonotypes in ibrutinib-treated CLL. The wider study: A median about 11 months of treatment, range 6 to 36, preceded the collection of response samples. Regarding the study as a whole: Public clonotypes, found uncommonly, either contracted or stayed stable on treatment. Starting clonality was above that of age-matched healthy donors and tracked circulating CD8+ T-cell counts.

Remarks on this clone: Its antigen is unknown.

Investigators sought sequencing depths of between 1 in 200,000 and 1 in 1 million T cells. Produced via immunoSEQ multiplex PCR; TCRdb's table is partial and in-frame only. Among some 63,000 clones listed, 90% were seen once. Germline trimming cut 3 bases from V and 14 bases from J; bases unmatched to any gene: 7. The CDR3 extends over 12 amino acids. Germline values: CDR1 GTSNPN, CDR2 SVGIG (reference sequence). The chain has TRBV30 and TRBJ1-2, with 12 bases aligning to TRBD1. The TCR comes from a human donor with chronic lymphocytic leukemia. The sequences come from PBMCs, collected after 12 months of ibrutinib treatment. The CDR3 reads CAWSQGDRGLTF. CDR3 in DNA: TGTGCCTGGAGCCAAGGGGACAGGGGGCTGACCTTC.